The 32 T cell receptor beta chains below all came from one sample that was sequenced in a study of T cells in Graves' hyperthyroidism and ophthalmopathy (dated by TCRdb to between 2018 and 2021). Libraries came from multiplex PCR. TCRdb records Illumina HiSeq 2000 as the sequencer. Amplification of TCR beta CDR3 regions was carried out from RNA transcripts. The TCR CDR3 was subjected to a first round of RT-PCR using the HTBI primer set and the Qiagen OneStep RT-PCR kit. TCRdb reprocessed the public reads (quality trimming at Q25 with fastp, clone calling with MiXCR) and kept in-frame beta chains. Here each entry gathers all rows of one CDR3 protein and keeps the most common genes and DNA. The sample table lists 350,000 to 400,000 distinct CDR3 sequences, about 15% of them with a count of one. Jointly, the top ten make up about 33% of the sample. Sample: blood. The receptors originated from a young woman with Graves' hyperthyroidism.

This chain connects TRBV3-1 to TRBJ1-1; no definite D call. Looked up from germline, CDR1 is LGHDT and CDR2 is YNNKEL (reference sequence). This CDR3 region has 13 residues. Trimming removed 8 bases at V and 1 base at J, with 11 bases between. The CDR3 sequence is CASEQTPNTEAFF. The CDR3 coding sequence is TGTGCCAGCGAACAGACTCCGAACACTGAAGCTTTCTTT. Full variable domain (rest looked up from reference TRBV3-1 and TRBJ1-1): DTAVSQTPKYLVTQMGNDKSIKCEQNLGHDTMYWYKQDSKKFLKIMFSYNNKELIINETVPNRFSPKSPDKAHLNLHINSLELGDSAVYFCASEQTPNTEAFFGQGTRLTVV.

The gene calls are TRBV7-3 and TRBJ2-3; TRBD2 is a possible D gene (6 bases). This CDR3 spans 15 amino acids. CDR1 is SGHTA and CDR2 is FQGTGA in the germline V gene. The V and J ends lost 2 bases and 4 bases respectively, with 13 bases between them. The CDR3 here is CASSLAGNEADTQYF. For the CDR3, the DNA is TGTGCCAGCAGCTTAGCGGGAAACGAGGCAGATACGCAGTATTTT.

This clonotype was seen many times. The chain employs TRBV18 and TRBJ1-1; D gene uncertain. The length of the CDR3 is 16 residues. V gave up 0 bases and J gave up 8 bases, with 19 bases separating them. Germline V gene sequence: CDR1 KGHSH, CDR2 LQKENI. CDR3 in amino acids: CASSPPSKRAAGEAFF. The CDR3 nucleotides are TGTGCCAGCTCACCACCTTCGAAAAGGGCCGCGGGGGAAGCTTTCTTT.

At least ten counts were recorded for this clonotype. DNA of the CDR3: TGTGCCAGCAGCCCCGGGAGCCAAGAGACCCAGTACTTC. This codes for CASSPGSQETQYF. This chain joins TRBV7-3 and TRBJ2-5, with a possible D match to TRBD2 (6 bases). Per the germline V gene, CDR1 is SGHTA and CDR2 is FQGTGA. The germline V and J ends were trimmed by 5 bases and 1 base, with 8 bases remaining between them. The CDR3 extends over 13 amino acids.

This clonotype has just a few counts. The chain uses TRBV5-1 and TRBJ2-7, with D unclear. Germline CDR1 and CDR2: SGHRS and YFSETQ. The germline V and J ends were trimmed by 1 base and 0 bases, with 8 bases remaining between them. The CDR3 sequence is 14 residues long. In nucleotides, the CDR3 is TGCGCCAGCAGCTTGATGCCAAGCTCCTACGAGCAGTACTTC. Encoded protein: CASSLMPSSYEQYF.

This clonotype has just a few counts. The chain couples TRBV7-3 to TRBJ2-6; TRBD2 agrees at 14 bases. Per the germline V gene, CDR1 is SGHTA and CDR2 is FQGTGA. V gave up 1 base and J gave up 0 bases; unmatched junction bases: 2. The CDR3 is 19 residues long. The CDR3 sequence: CASSLKGTSGSSGANVLTF. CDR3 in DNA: TGTGCCAGCAGCTTAAAGGGGACTAGCGGGAGCTCTGGGGCCAACGTCCTGACTTTC.

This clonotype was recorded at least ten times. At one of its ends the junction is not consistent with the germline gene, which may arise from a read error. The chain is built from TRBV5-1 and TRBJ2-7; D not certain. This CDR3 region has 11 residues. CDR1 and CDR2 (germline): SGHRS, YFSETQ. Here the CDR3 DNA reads TGTGCCAGCAGCCAAAACTACGAGCAGTACTTC. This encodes CASSQNYEQYF.

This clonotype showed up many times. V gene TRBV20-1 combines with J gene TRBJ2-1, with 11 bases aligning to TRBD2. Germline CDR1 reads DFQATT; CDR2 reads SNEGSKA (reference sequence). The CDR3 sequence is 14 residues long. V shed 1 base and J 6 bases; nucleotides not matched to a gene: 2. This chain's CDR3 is CSARVAGGRNEQFF. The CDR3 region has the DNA TGCAGTGCTAGAGTAGCGGGAGGGCGCAATGAGCAGTTCTTC.

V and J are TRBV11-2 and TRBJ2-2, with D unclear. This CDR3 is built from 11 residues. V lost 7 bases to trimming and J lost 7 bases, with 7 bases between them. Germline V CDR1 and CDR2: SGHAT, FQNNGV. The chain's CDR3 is CASTSGGELFF. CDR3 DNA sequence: TGTGCCAGCACCTCTGGCGGGGAGCTGTTTTTT.

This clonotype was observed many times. CDR3 bases: TGTGCCAGCAGCCGGACAGGGGGCGAATATGAGCAGTTCTTC. Translated: CASSRTGGEYEQFF. The chain combines TRBV11-2 with TRBJ2-1; the match to TRBD1 covers 11 bases. The J segment lost 8 bases and the V segment lost 5 bases, leaving 5 bases of the junction unmatched. Germline lookup yields CDR1 SGHAT and CDR2 FQNNGV. CDR3 length equals 14 residues.

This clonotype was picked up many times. The CDR3 DNA sequence: TGTGCCACCAGTGATTTCCGGGACAGGGACTATGGCTACACCTTC. Translation gives CATSDFRDRDYGYTF. This chain links TRBV24-1 with TRBJ1-2, with TRBD1 matching 9 bases. This CDR3 spans 15 amino acids. Trimming at V came to 1 base and at J to 3 bases, leaving 2 bases not matched to a gene. Per the germline V gene, CDR1 is KGHDR and CDR2 is SFDVKD.

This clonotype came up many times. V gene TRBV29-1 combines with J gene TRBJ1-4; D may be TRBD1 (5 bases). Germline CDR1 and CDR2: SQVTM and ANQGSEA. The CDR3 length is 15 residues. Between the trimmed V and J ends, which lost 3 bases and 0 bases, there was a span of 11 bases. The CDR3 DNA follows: TGCAGCGTTGAGGTCCAGGGAACAACTAATGAAAAACTGTTTTTT. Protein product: CSVEVQGTTNEKLFF.

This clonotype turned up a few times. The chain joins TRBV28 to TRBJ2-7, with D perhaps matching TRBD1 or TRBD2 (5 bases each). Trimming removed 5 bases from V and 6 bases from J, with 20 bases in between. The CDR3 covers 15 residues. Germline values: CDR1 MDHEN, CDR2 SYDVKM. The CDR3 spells CASSLRYSPRGEQYF. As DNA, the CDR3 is TGTGCCAGCAGTCTAAGGTACAGCCCGAGGGGCGAGCAGTACTTC.

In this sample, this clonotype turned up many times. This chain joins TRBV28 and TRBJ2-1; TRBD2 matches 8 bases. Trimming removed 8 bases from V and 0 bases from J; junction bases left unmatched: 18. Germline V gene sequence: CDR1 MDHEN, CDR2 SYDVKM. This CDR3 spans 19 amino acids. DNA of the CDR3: TGTGCCAGCCGAGAACTAGCGGCAAATATAAAGGGCTCCTACAATGAGCAGTTCTTC. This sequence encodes CASRELAANIKGSYNEQFF.

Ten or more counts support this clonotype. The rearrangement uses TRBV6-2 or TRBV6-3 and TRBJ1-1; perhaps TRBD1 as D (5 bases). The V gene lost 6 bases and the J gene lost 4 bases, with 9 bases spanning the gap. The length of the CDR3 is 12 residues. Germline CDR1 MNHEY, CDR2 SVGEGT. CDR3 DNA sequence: TGTGCCAGCAGGGGGGTTGGCACTGAAGCTTTCTTT. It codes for CASRGVGTEAFF.

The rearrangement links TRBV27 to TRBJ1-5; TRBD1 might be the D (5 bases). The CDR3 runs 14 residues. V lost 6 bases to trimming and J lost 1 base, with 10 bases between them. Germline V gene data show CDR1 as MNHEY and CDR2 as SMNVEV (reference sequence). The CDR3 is CASRGGASNQPQHF. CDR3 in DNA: TGTGCCAGCAGGGGTGGGGCAAGCAATCAGCCCCAGCATTTT.

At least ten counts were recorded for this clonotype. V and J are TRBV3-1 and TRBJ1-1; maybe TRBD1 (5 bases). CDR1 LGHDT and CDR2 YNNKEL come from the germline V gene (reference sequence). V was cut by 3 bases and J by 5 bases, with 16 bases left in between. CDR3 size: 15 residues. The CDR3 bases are TGTGCCAGCAGCCAGTTCCGCTCGAGGGGTACTGAAGCTTTCTTT. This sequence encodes CASSQFRSRGTEAFF.

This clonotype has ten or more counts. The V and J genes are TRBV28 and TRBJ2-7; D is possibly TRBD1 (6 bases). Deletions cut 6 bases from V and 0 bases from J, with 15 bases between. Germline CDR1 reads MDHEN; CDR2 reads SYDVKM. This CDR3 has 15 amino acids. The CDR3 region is CASSGVKGGSYEQYF. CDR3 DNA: TGTGCCAGCAGCGGGGTAAAAGGGGGCTCCTACGAGCAGTACTTC.

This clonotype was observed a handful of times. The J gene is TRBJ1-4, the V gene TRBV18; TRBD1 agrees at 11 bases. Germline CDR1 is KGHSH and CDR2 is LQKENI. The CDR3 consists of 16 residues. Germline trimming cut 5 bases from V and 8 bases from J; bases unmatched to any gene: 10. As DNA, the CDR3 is TGTGCCAGCTCAATTTATGCGGGACAGGGGGACGAAAAACTGTTTTTT. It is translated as CASSIYAGQGDEKLFF.

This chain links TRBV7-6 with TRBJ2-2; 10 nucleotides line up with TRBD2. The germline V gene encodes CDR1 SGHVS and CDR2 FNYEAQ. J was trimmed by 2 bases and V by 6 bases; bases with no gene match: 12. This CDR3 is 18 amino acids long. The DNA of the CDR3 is TGTGCCAGCAGATTCCAGAGAACTAGCGGGGCTAACACCGGGGAGCTGTTTTTT. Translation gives CASRFQRTSGANTGELFF.

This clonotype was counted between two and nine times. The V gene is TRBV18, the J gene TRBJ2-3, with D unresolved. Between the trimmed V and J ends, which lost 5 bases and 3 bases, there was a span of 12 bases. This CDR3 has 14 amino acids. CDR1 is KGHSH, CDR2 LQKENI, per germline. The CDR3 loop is CASSYQTETDTQYF. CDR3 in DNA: TGTGCCAGCTCATACCAAACTGAGACAGATACGCAGTATTTT.

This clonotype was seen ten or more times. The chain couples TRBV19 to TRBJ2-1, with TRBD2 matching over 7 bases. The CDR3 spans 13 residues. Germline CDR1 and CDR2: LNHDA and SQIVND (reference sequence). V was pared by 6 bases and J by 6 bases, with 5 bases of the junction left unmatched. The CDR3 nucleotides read TGTGCCAGTAGACTAGCGTTAGGCAATGAGCAGTTCTTC. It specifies CASRLALGNEQFF.

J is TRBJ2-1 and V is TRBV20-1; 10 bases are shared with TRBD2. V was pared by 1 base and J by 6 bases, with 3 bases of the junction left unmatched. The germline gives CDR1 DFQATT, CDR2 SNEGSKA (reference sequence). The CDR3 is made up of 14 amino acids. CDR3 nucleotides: TGCAGTGCTAGAGGACTAGCGGGCCCCAATGAGCAGTTCTTC. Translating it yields CSARGLAGPNEQFF.

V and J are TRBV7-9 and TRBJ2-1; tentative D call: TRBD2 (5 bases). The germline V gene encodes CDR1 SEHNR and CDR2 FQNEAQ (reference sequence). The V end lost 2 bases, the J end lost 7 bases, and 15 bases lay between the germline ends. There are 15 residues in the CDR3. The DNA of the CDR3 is TGTGCCAGCAGCTTAACGAGGGATTTTATAAATGAGCAGTTCTTC. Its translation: CASSLTRDFINEQFF.

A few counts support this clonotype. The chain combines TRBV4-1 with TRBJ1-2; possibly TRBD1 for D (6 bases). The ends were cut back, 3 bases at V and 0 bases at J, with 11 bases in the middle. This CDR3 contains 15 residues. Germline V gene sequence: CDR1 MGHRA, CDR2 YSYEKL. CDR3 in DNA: TGCGCCAGCAGCCACCCGGGACACACTAACTATGGCTACACCTTC. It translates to CASSHPGHTNYGYTF.

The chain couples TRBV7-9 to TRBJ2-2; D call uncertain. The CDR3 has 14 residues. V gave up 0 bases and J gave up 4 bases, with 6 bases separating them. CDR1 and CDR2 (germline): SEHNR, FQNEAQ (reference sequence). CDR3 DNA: TGTGCCAGCAGCTTAGCGATGATCACCGGGGAGCTGTTTTTT. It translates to CASSLAMITGELFF.

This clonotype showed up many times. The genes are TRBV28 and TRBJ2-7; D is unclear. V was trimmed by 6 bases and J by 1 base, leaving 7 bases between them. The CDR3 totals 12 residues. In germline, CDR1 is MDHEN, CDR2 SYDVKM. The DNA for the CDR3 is TGTGCCAGCAGGTCCAAATCCTACGAGCAGTACTTC. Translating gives CASRSKSYEQYF.

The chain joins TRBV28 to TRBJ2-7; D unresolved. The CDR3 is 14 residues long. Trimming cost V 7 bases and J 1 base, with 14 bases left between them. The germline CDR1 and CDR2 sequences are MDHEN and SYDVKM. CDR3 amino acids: CASTLRAGSYEQYF. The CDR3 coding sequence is TGTGCCAGCACCCTTCGAGCCGGGTCCTACGAGCAGTACTTC.

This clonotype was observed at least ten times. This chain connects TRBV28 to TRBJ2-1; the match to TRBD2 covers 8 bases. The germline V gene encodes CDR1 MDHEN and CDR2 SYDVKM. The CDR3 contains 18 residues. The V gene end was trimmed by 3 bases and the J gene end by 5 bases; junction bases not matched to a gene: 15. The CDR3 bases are TGTGCCAGCAGTTTTCTCGACCCTACGGGAGGGAGAAACAATGAGCAGTTCTTC. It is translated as CASSFLDPTGGRNNEQFF.

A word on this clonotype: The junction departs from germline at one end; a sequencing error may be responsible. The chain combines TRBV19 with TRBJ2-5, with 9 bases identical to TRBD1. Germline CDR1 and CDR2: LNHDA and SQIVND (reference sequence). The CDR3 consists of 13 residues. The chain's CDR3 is CASSRRDRATTDF. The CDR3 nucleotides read TGTGCCAGTAGTCGCCGGGACAGGGCCACGACGGACTTC.

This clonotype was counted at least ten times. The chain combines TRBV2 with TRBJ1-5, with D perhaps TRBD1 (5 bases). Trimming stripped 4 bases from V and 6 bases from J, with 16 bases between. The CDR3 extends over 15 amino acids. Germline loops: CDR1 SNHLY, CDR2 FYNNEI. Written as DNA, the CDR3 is TGTGCCAGCAGTGGATCGCAGGGCTCGGTTCAGCCCCAGCATTTT. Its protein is CASSGSQGSVQPQHF. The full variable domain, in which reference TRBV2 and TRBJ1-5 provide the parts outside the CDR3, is EPEVTQTPSHQVTQMGQEVILRCVPISNHLYFYWYRQILGQKVEFLVSFYNNEISEKSEIFDDQFSVERPDGSNFTLKIRSTKLEDSAMYFCASSGSQGSVQPQHFGDGTRLSIL.

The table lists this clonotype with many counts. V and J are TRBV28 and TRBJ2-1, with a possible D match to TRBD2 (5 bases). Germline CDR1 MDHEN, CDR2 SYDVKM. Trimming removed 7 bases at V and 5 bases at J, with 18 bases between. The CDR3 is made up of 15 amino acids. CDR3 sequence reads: CASTAREAANNEQFF. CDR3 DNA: TGTGCCAGCACCGCCCGAGAAGCGGCGAACAATGAGCAGTTCTTC.